Listed below are T cell receptor beta chains from one sample, sequenced in a study of T cell repertoires in cytomegalovirus infection. For these receptors, no antigen is known. Using its own MiXCR run on the reads, TCRdb lists one record per CDR3 protein. There are around 800,000 distinct CDR3 sequences in the sample; about 31% occur only once, and approximately 13% lies in the top ten. Sequenced here: cultured CD8+ T cells from PBMCs, sampled from culture after CMV antigen stimulation. Receptor source: a human donor in good health (CMV status not recorded). Some clones in this sample may be carry-over from other donors' samples. CDR3s include the opening cysteine and the closing phenylalanine or tryptophan. A D gene is named only where the DNA matches it firmly. Clone size appears in some rows only: once, few, many, or a class for an expanded clone.

v_gene	d_gene	j_gene	abundance	CDR3nt	CDR3aa
TRBV6-6	TRBD1	TRBJ1-2	few	TGTGCCAGCAGTTACCCGAGACAGGGGTTCTATGGCTACACCTTC	CASSYPRQGFYGYTF
TRBV10-3	TRBD1	TRBJ1-1	few	TGTGCCATCAGTGTCGGGGAAGGGGGCCGTGGGACTGAAGCTTTCTTT	CAISVGEGGRGTEAFF
TRBV2	NA	TRBJ2-3	NA	TGTGCCAGCAGTGATCCGGCAGGGCTTAACACAGATACGCAGTATTTT	CASSDPAGLNTDTQYF
TRBV2	NA	TRBJ1-1	NA	TGTGCCAGCAGTGAAGCCCCGGGGTACATATTGGAGAACACTGAAGCTTTCTTT	CASSEAPGYILENTEAFF
TRBV5-5	NA	TRBJ2-5	few	TGTGCCAGCACCAAGACATTCTACACACAAGAGACCCAGTACTTC	CASTKTFYTQETQYF
TRBV5-5	NA	TRBJ1-1	NA	TGTATCAGCAGCCAGAGACATGGCGGCACTGAAGCTTTCTTT	CISSQRHGGTEAFF
TRBV28	TRBD1	TRBJ2-6	NA	TGTGCCAGCAGTCCTTTGGGACAGGTTGCTGGGACCAACGTCCTGACTTTC	CASSPLGQVAGTNVLTF
TRBV10-3	NA	TRBJ1-5	NA	TGTGCCATCAGTGACCCGGGACTCGGGGGCAATCAGCCCCAGCATTTT	CAISDPGLGGNQPQHF
TRBV5-4	NA	TRBJ1-2	NA	TGTGCCAGCAGCTTGGGACGGACCTCTAACTATGGCTACACCTTC	CASSLGRTSNYGYTF
TRBV18	TRBD1	TRBJ2-4	NA	TGTGTCAGCTCACCAGAACAGGGGTTCCAAAACATTCAGTACTTC	CVSSPEQGFQNIQYF
TRBV19	NA	TRBJ2-2	few	TGTGCCAGTATGGAAGGTAACACCGGGGAGCTGTTTTTT	CASMEGNTGELFF
TRBV20-1	NA	TRBJ2-3	NA	TGCAGTGCTAGAGATCTAGCTAGCCCTTCAGATACGCAGTATTTT	CSARDLASPSDTQYF
TRBV6-5	NA	TRBJ1-1	NA	TGTGCCAGCAGTTACTCGCCCCCATCGGGGGCAGACACTGAAGCTTTCTTT	CASSYSPPSGADTEAFF
TRBV4-3	NA	TRBJ2-1	NA	TGCGCCAGCAGCCAAGAGGCAGGACCGGCGAGCAATGAGCAGTTCTTC	CASSQEAGPASNEQFF
TRBV11-2	NA	TRBJ1-1	NA	TGTGCCAGCAGCCCATATGGGACAATGAACACTGAAGCTTTCTTT	CASSPYGTMNTEAFF
TRBV19	NA	TRBJ1-5	NA	TGTGCCAGTGGCAGGGAGGGCAATCAGCCCCAGCATTTT	CASGREGNQPQHF
TRBV10-3	TRBD1	TRBJ2-3	few	TGTGCCATCAGTGTTAGGGACAGCGGCACAGATACGCAGTATTTT	CAISVRDSGTDTQYF
TRBV28	NA	TRBJ1-2	NA	TGTGCCAGCGACCCGACAGACTATGGCTACACCTTC	CASDPTDYGYTF
TRBV7-2	NA	TRBJ1-1	NA	TGTGCCAGCAGTTTTAGTAGGCAGGGTCGGGGGACTGAAGCTTTCTTT	CASSFSRQGRGTEAFF
TRBV6-5	NA	TRBJ1-6	NA	TGTGCCAGCAGTTCCGGACAGTTCTCCTATAATTCACCCCTCCACTTT	CASSSGQFSYNSPLHF
TRBV6-1	NA	TRBJ1-5	few	TGTGCCAGCAGCCCCGGGCCGCGGATAAATCAGCCCCAGCATTTT	CASSPGPRINQPQHF
TRBV5-1	NA	TRBJ2-3	NA	TGCGCCAGCAGCTTGGGGGCCGGCCCCACAGATACGCAGTATTTT	CASSLGAGPTDTQYF
TRBV27	NA	TRBJ1-1	NA	TGTGCCAGCAATCGATTAGGACAGAAAGCTTTCTTT	CASNRLGQKAFF
TRBV7-8	TRBD2	TRBJ2-2	many	TGTGCCAGCAGCCCTCGGAGCGGGGGGGCCGGGGAGCTGTTTTTT	CASSPRSGGAGELFF
TRBV20-1	TRBD2	TRBJ2-1	NA	TGCAGTGCTAGGGCGCTAGCGGTGTACAATGAGCAGTTCTTC	CSARALAVYNEQFF
TRBV5-1	NA	TRBJ1-1	once	TGCGCCAGCAGCTTGGAGCAGACTGAAGCTTTCTTT	CASSLEQTEAFF
TRBV29-1	TRBD2	TRBJ2-1	NA	TGCAGCGTTGATCCCGGGGGGGGGTCAACTTACAATGAGCAGTTCTTC	CSVDPGGGSTYNEQFF
TRBV7-2	NA	TRBJ1-1	many	TGTGCCAGCAGCTTAGGCGGATATGAAGCTTTCTTT	CASSLGGYEAFF
TRBV20-1	TRBD2	TRBJ2-1	NA	TGCAGTGTCTTTGCGGGGGGTAAGACCTCCCAGTTCTTC	CSVFAGGKTSQFF
TRBV7-9	NA	TRBJ2-3	few	TGTGCCAGCAGCCCGGGACATCCGCAGTATTTT	CASSPGHPQYF
TRBV27	NA	TRBJ1-4	NA	TGTGCCAGCATAGGGTCTGGCACTAATGAAAAACTGTTTTTT	CASIGSGTNEKLFF
TRBV5-6	NA	TRBJ2-2	once	TGTGCCAGCAGCTTTGTCGCGGGAAACACCGGGGAGCTGTTTTTT	CASSFVAGNTGELFF
TRBV7-2	NA	TRBJ2-3	many	TGTGCCAGCAGCTTAGGGGACCTGACTTACACAGATACGCAGTATTTT	CASSLGDLTYTDTQYF
TRBV27	NA	TRBJ1-1	NA	TGTGCCAGCCAAACAGGGATCAAGAACACTGAAGCTTTCTTT	CASQTGIKNTEAFF
TRBV7-8	TRBD1	TRBJ1-2	NA	TGTGCCAGCAGCTCCAGACAGGGGGCGAACTATGGCTACACCTTC	CASSSRQGANYGYTF
TRBV19	TRBD1	TRBJ1-2	NA	TGTGCCAGTTCGCACAGGGGAGACTATGGCTACACCTTC	CASSHRGDYGYTF
TRBV2	NA	TRBJ2-5	once	TGTGCCACTCCATCCGTCTTCCAAGAGACCCAGTACTTC	CATPSVFQETQYF
TRBV9	NA	TRBJ1-1	once	TGTGCCAGCAGCCCCCATGACAGGCTGAACACTGAAGCTTTCTTT	CASSPHDRLNTEAFF
TRBV19	NA	TRBJ2-3	few	TGTGCCAGTAGTATAGATTTTAAGGACGGCTATAGCACAGATACGCAGTATTTT	CASSIDFKDGYSTDTQYF
TRBV28	NA	TRBJ1-2	few	TGTGCCAGCGCACCCGGACGGTTCTATGGCTACACCTTC	CASAPGRFYGYTF
TRBV27	NA	TRBJ1-2	NA	TGTGCCAGCAGTTTATCGGCAGGGACCTCCTTCTATGGCTACACCTTC	CASSLSAGTSFYGYTF
TRBV7-2	NA	TRBJ1-3	many	TGTGCCAGCAGCTCAACTTCGTCAGGAAACACCATATATTTT	CASSSTSSGNTIYF
TRBV20-1	NA	TRBJ1-5	NA	TGCAGTGCTTCCCTGGCCGGGGGGCTGAGCAATCAGCCCCAGCATTTT	CSASLAGGLSNQPQHF